Listed here are 10 T cell receptor beta chains from one sample, sequenced in a study of sequential checkpoint blockade in melanoma. Data came from immunoSEQ multiplex PCR; TCRdb stores just in-frame clones and leaves some out. The repertoire holds over 950 clones, with roughly a quarter as singletons. Described treatment: randomized to nivolumab then ipilimumab (arm A) or the reverse (arm B). The sample in question was tumor tissue (inferred from file names), obtained from a patient given nivolumab and ipilimumab in sequence. Receptors were obtained from a human donor with melanoma.

The chain couples TRBV5-1 to TRBJ1-2, with 9 bases identical to TRBD1. Trimming at V came to 5 bases and at J to 7 bases, leaving 12 bases not matched to a gene. This CDR3 has 15 amino acids. The germline CDR1 and CDR2 sequences are SGHRS and YFSETQ. The CDR3 here is CASSSLGTGGSGYTF. CDR3 in DNA: TGCGCCAGCAGTTCCTTGGGAACAGGGGGCAGTGGCTACACCTTC.

This clone qualifies as medium-sized. The chain has TRBV11-3 and TRBJ2-1; 10 nucleotides line up with TRBD2. With V trimmed by 8 bases and J by 5 bases, 9 bases remained unmatched. This CDR3 is 15 amino acids long. In germline, CDR1 is SGHNT, CDR2 YENEEA. Here the CDR3 reads CASDVGLAVNNEQFF. The CDR3 region has the DNA TGTGCCAGCGATGTCGGACTAGCGGTAAACAATGAGCAGTTCTTC.

This chain uses TRBV25-1 with TRBJ1-2; 9 positions agree with TRBD1. V gave up 6 bases and J gave up 2 bases; unmatched junction bases: 16. The CDR3 runs 18 residues. Germline assignment: CDR1 MGHDK and CDR2 SYGVNS. The CDR3 loop is CASRETGTGYSKNYGYTF. Here the CDR3 DNA reads TGTGCCAGCAGGGAAACCGGGACAGGGTATAGTAAAAACTATGGCTACACCTTC.

This clone is medium-sized (0.01 to 0.1%). The chain combines TRBV12-2 with TRBJ1-4. TRBV12-2 corresponds to a pseudogene. The CDR3 extends over 16 amino acids. The CDR3 nucleotides read TGTGTCAGAAGTTGCCCGGGAGACGGGGGCTTTGAAAAACTGTTTTTT. Translated, it gives CVRSCPGDGGFEKLFF.

V is TRBV29-1 and J is TRBJ2-5, with D possibly being TRBD2 (6 bases). The germline CDR1 and CDR2 sequences are SQVTM and ANQGSEA. Trimming left V 6 bases short and J 1 base short, with 9 bases between. CDR3 length equals 12 residues. The CDR3 sequence: CSVWDFQETQYF. CDR3 sequence (DNA): TGCAGCGTATGGGACTTCCAAGAGACCCAGTACTTC.

The chain links TRBV19 to TRBJ2-1; D not certain. The CDR3 length is 17 residues. Germline assignment: CDR1 LNHDA and CDR2 SQIVND (reference sequence). The ends were cut back, 4 bases at V and 6 bases at J, with 22 bases in the middle. The CDR3 here is CASSTPPGAIKVNEQFF. CDR3 nucleotide sequence: TGTGCCAGTAGTACCCCTCCAGGCGCTATAAAAGTCAATGAGCAGTTCTTC.

The chain joins TRBV18 to TRBJ2-4; D is uncertain. V was trimmed by 1 base and J by 0 bases, leaving 4 bases between them. From germline, CDR1 is KGHSH and CDR2 LQKENI. The CDR3 is 14 residues long. DNA for the CDR3: TGTGCCAGCTCACCACTTCCAGCCAAAAACATTCAGTACTTC. Translated, it gives CASSPLPAKNIQYF.

The gene calls are TRBV11-3 and TRBJ2-4, with TRBD1 matching 10 bases. Germline assignment: CDR1 SGHNT and CDR2 YENEEA. The CDR3 has 14 amino acids. The V segment lost 5 bases and the J segment 8 bases; nucleotides outside the gene matches: 6. CDR3 in DNA: TGTGCCAGCAGCCTCCGGGACAGGGGCGACATTCAGTACTTC. This gives the protein CASSLRDRGDIQYF.

This clone was observed a handful of times. The chain carries TRBV28 and TRBJ2-7; D tentatively fits TRBD1 or TRBD2 (6 bases each). V gave up 10 bases and J gave up 7 bases, with 20 bases separating them. Germline CDR1 and CDR2: MDHEN and SYDVKM. There are 13 residues in the CDR3. As DNA, the CDR3 is TGTGCCACCTGGGGGGCAGGGCCTAGAGAGCAGTACTTC. Translation gives CATWGAGPREQYF. Based on the CDR3 plus reference TRBV28 and TRBJ2-7, the full variable domain is DVKVTQSSRYLVKRTGEKVFLECVQDMDHENMFWYRQDPGLGLRLIYFSYDVKMKEKGDIPEGYSVSREKKERFSLILESASTNQTSMYLCATWGAGPREQYFGPGTRLTVT.

The J gene is TRBJ1-4, the V gene TRBV6-8, with a possible D match to TRBD1 (6 bases). V lost 6 bases to trimming and J lost 4 bases, with 9 bases between them. Germline V gene data show CDR1 as MNHGY and CDR2 as SAAAGT. The CDR3 extends over 13 amino acids. CDR3 protein: CASSPDSNEKLFF. The CDR3 DNA is TGTGCCAGCAGCCCGGACAGTAATGAAAAACTGTTTTTT.